The 32 T cell receptor beta chains given below trace back to one sample, sequenced in a study of monozygotic twins with inflammatory bowel disease. TCRdb reprocessed the 5' RACE reads, keeping one entry per CDR3 protein, no DNA. The sample table sets out under 150,000 distinct CDR3 sequences. The sequenced material came from blood. Receptors originate from a human donor with ulcerative colitis or Crohn's disease, or a healthy co-twin of an affected twin (not recorded which).

The gene calls are TRBV6-5 and TRBJ2-6. The CDR3 has 14 amino acids. The germline V gene has CDR1 MNHEY and CDR2 SVGAGI. This chain's CDR3 is CASSYSGGANVLTF.

This chain links TRBV4-2 with TRBJ2-7; with no DNA, the TCRdb D assignment of TRBD1 cannot be verified. The CDR3 consists of 14 residues. Per the germline V gene, CDR1 is LGHNA and CDR2 is YNFKEQ. CDR3 sequence reads: CASSPGTGTGEQYF.

The V and J genes are TRBV28 and TRBJ2-1; the TCRdb call, TRBD1, lacks DNA for checking. The CDR3 covers 18 residues. Germline CDR1 reads MDHEN; CDR2 reads SYDVKM. The CDR3 sequence is CASSPWRARDRVNNEQFF. Drawing the rest from reference TRBV28 and TRBJ2-1, the complete variable domain is DVKVTQSSRYLVKRTGEKVFLECVQDMDHENMFWYRQDPGLGLRLIYFSYDVKMKEKGDIPEGYSVSREKKERFSLILESASTNQTSMYLCASSPWRARDRVNNEQFFGPGTRLTVL.

V is TRBV6-5 and J is TRBJ2-7; the TRBD1 assignment by TCRdb is unverifiable without DNA. The CDR3 is made up of 17 amino acids. Germline V CDR1 and CDR2: MNHEY, SVGAGI. CDR3 region: CASSYSILGQGTYEQYF.

The J gene is TRBJ2-7, the V gene TRBV7-9; the D call from TCRdb, TRBD1, cannot be confirmed without DNA. CDR1 and CDR2 (germline): SEHNR, FQNEAQ (reference sequence). CDR3 length: 16 amino acids. CDR3 region: CASNSLVGGRAYEQYF.

This chain links TRBV5-1 with TRBJ2-1. CDR1 and CDR2 from the germline V gene are SGHRS and YFSETQ. CDR3 length equals 15 residues. The CDR3 sequence is CASSDPSRAYNEQFF. The variable domain in full, completed from reference TRBV5-1 and TRBJ2-1, reads KAGVTQTPRYLIKTRGQQVTLSCSPISGHRSVSWYQQTPGQGLQFLFEYFSETQRNKGNFPGRFSGRQFSNSRSEMNVSTLELGDSALYLCASSDPSRAYNEQFFGPGTRLTVL.

The rearrangement joins TRBV7-9 to TRBJ2-7; TCRdb indicates TRBD1, and absent DNA this call remains unverified. The CDR3 contains 15 residues. CDR1 is SEHNR, CDR2 FQNEAQ, per germline (reference sequence). The CDR3 protein is CASSLALGGLDEQYF.

This chain joins TRBV9 and TRBJ2-1; the D gene TCRdb calls, TRBD1, cannot be checked with no DNA. The CDR3 has 19 amino acids. The germline V gene has CDR1 SGDLS and CDR2 YYNGEE. CDR3 residues: CASSPRQGAYTSSYNEQFF.

The chain is built from TRBV7-9 and TRBJ1-5. The germline V gene encodes CDR1 SEHNR and CDR2 FQNEAQ (reference sequence). The CDR3 totals 12 residues. CDR3: CASSAFNQPQHF.

This chain links TRBV3-1 with TRBJ1-1; TCRdb selects TRBD1, and the lack of DNA leaves this call unchecked. The germline V gene has CDR1 LGHDT and CDR2 YNNKEL (reference sequence). The CDR3 covers 15 residues. The CDR3 sequence is CASSYRDRANTEAFF.

J is TRBJ1-3 and V is TRBV30; TCRdb's D call of TRBD1 is untestable without DNA. Germline-derived CDR1 and CDR2 are GTSNPN and SVGIG (reference sequence). This CDR3 region has 16 residues. CDR3 sequence reads: CAWGGGQGSSGNTIYF.

The chain is built from TRBV12-3 or TRBV12-4 and TRBJ2-1; without DNA, the TCRdb call of TRBD2 cannot be checked. The CDR3 is 12 residues long. The CDR3 here is CATARGYNEQFF.

Here the CDR3 reads CASSLAGTLYGYTF. V gene TRBV5-1 combines with J gene TRBJ1-2; TCRdb calls TRBD1, which cannot be checked without DNA. Per germline, CDR1 SGHRS and CDR2 YFSETQ. The CDR3 is made up of 14 amino acids.

The chain has TRBV5-4 and TRBJ1-2. Germline CDR1 SGHNT, CDR2 YYREEE (reference sequence). This CDR3 contains 15 residues. The CDR3 is CASSAGQLPNYGYTF.

The chain uses TRBV12-3 or TRBV12-4 and TRBJ2-7. This CDR3 is built from 15 residues. CDR3 loop: CASSLGGRISYEQYF.

The chain is built from TRBV7-6 and TRBJ1-2; TCRdb picks TRBD1, but there is no DNA to check that call. Germline V lookup: CDR1 SGHVS, CDR2 FNYEAQ. This CDR3 has 16 amino acids. CDR3 region: CASSLGQGLPNYGYTF.

J is TRBJ2-2 and V is TRBV7-9. Germline assignment: CDR1 SEHNR and CDR2 FQNEAQ (reference sequence). The CDR3 is 16 residues long. The CDR3 spells CASSSPGLPNTGELFF.

This chain links TRBV7-2 with TRBJ2-7. CDR1 SGHTA and CDR2 FQGNSA come from the germline V gene. This CDR3 comprises 16 residues. The CDR3 sequence: CASSLAARGSSYEQYF.

The rearrangement uses TRBV29-1 and TRBJ2-7; TCRdb gives TRBD1 as the D gene, but with no DNA this cannot be confirmed. CDR1 and CDR2 (germline): SQVTM, ANQGSEA. The CDR3 is 17 residues long. The CDR3 is CSVEVLITTGGLYEQYF.

The chain is built from TRBV6-2 or TRBV6-3 and TRBJ1-5. The CDR3 is made up of 15 amino acids. In germline, CDR1 is MNHEY, CDR2 SVGEGT. CDR3 residues: CASRMIGEGNQPQHF.

This sequence joins TRBV5-1 and TRBJ2-5; lacking DNA, the TRBD2 call made by TCRdb goes unchecked. Germline CDR1 is SGHRS and CDR2 is YFSETQ. CDR3 length: 12 amino acids. The CDR3 loop reads CASSFSSGEQYF.

The chain employs TRBV4-3 and TRBJ2-1; without DNA, the TCRdb call of TRBD1 cannot be checked. In germline, CDR1 is LGHNA, CDR2 YSLEER. The CDR3 totals 16 residues. This CDR3 is CASSQEPNIPGGEQFF.

The chain combines TRBV6-5 with TRBJ2-7; no DNA is available, so the TRBD1 call from TCRdb remains unchecked. The CDR3 extends over 15 amino acids. Looked up from germline, CDR1 is MNHEY and CDR2 is SVGAGI. CDR3 sequence reads: CASSYSMTATYEQYF.

This clonotype is labeled medium-sized based on frequency. The chain couples TRBV18 to TRBJ1-1; without DNA, the TCRdb call of TRBD1 cannot be checked. Germline values: CDR1 KGHSH, CDR2 LQKENI. The CDR3 has 15 amino acids. This chain's CDR3 is CASKDRVQMNTEAFF.

The chain joins TRBV4-2 to TRBJ2-5. In germline, CDR1 is LGHNA, CDR2 YNFKEQ. CDR3 length equals 16 residues. The CDR3 region is CASSHDLGLIQETQYF.

The V gene is TRBV28, the J gene TRBJ2-1; TCRdb returns TRBD1, unconfirmable since there is no DNA. This CDR3 has 17 amino acids. Germline lookup yields CDR1 MDHEN and CDR2 SYDVKM. The CDR3 spells CASSLIGRGPPYNEQFF.

CDR3 loop: CASSPFPSRDDSNQPQHF. The genes are TRBV4-1 and TRBJ1-5; TCRdb's D call of TRBD1 is untestable without DNA. Germline V gives CDR1 MGHRA, CDR2 YSYEKL. The CDR3 consists of 18 residues.

The chain carries TRBV5-1 and TRBJ1-4; TCRdb's D call, TRBD1, is unchecked because there is no DNA. This CDR3 contains 13 residues. Germline CDR1 reads SGHRS; CDR2 reads YFSETQ. CDR3 residues: CASSRWTHEKLFF.

The chain joins TRBV7-2 to TRBJ2-7. Germline V gene sequence: CDR1 SGHTA, CDR2 FQGNSA. The CDR3 has 11 amino acids. CDR3 region: CASSVYYEQYF.

The chain uses TRBV6-1 and TRBJ2-3; TCRdb indicates TRBD2, and absent DNA this call remains unverified. Germline V CDR1 and CDR2: MNHNS, SASEGT. CDR3 length: 16 amino acids. This chain's CDR3 is CASRRSIGEGTDTQYF.

This chain connects TRBV6-1 to TRBJ1-4; TCRdb reports TRBD1, a call that lacks DNA to check it against. CDR1 is MNHNS and CDR2 is SASEGT in the germline V gene. The CDR3 runs to 14 residues. CDR3 residues: CASSGTGGREKLFF.

The chain carries TRBV18 and TRBJ2-5. The CDR3 is 15 amino acids. Germline CDR1 is KGHSH and CDR2 is LQKENI. The CDR3 loop reads CASSPLDRDLQTQYF.